Listed below are T cell receptor beta chains from one sample, sequenced in a study of blood T cell repertoires in COVID-19. Sequenced by immunoSEQ multiplex PCR; TCRdb stores in-frame clones only, minus some. The table lists more than 65,000 clones, around 91% of them singletons. The sample comprised peripheral blood. The receptors here all came from a human donor in a cohort sampled during active COVID-19. CDR3s include the opening cysteine and the closing phenylalanine or tryptophan. A D gene is named only where the DNA matches it firmly. Some rows mark clone size as missing; the rest say once, few, many or name a class of expanded clone.

clone_size,v_call,d_call,j_call,cdr3_aa,cdr3_nt
-,TRBV11-2,-,TRBJ1-6,CASSLPRLDSPLHF,TGTGCCAGCAGCTTACCTAGACTGGATTCACCCCTCCACTTT
-,TRBV7-6,-,TRBJ1-1,CASSPSGWAEAFF,TGTGCCAGCAGCCCCTCGGGTTGGGCTGAAGCTTTCTTT
-,TRBV5-1,-,TRBJ2-6,CASSPGHSLRSGANVLTF,TGCGCCAGCAGCCCCGGACACAGTCTGCGTTCTGGGGCCAACGTCCTGACTTTC
-,TRBV19,-,TRBJ1-2,CASSEVRTVGYGYTF,TGTGCCAGTAGCGAAGTACGGACAGTTGGATATGGCTACACCTTC
-,TRBV12-3/TRBV12-4,-,TRBJ2-7,CASSPNKYEQYF,TGTGCCAGCAGTCCGAACAAGTACGAGCAGTACTTC
-,TRBV4-3,TRBD1,TRBJ1-1,CASSPQSTGVNTEAFF,TGCGCCAGCAGCCCGCAATCGACAGGGGTGAACACTGAAGCTTTCTTT
-,TRBV11-1,TRBD2,TRBJ2-7,CASSRGGGGYEQYF,TGTGCCAGCAGCCGTGGCGGCGGGGGCTACGAGCAGTACTTC
-,TRBV9,TRBD1,TRBJ1-1,CASSVSLNGQGMNTEAFF,TGTGCCAGCAGCGTAAGCCTCAATGGACAGGGCATGAACACTGAAGCTTTCTTT
once,TRBV3-1/TRBV3-2,-,TRBJ2-7,CASSSGWGSRIYEQYF,TGTGCCAGCAGCTCAGGGTGGGGAAGTCGTATCTACGAGCAGTACTTC
-,TRBV6-5,-,TRBJ1-1,CASSYSGGTGTEAFF,TGTGCCAGCAGTTACTCCGGGGGAACAGGCACTGAAGCTTTCTTT
-,TRBV11-2,TRBD1,TRBJ2-7,CASSLRPTGAMGDEQYF,TGTGCCAGCAGCTTAAGGCCTACAGGGGCTATGGGGGACGAGCAGTACTTC
-,TRBV27,-,TRBJ2-6,CASSLRGGANVLTF,TGTGCCAGCAGTTTGCGAGGGGGGGCCAACGTCCTGACTTTC
-,TRBV11-2,TRBD1,TRBJ2-7,CASSSIRIGQAHEQYF,TGTGCCAGCAGCTCAATACGTATCGGACAGGCGCACGAGCAGTACTTC
-,TRBV27,-,TRBJ1-5,CASSLGFSDQPQHF,TGTGCCAGCAGTTTAGGGTTTAGCGATCAGCCCCAGCATTTT
-,TRBV29-1,-,TRBJ1-2,CSVEDQEGNPYGYTF,TGCAGCGTTGAAGATCAGGAGGGGAATCCCTATGGCTACACCTTC
-,TRBV27,-,TRBJ2-7,CASSLSANYEQYF,TGTGCCAGCAGTTTATCGGCCAACTACGAGCAGTACTTC
-,TRBV7-8,TRBD1,TRBJ2-7,CASSQGEVGEQYF,TGTGCCAGCAGCCAGGGGGAAGTTGGCGAGCAGTACTTC